These 30 T cell receptor beta chains originate from one sample sequenced in a study of glioma-infiltrating T cells. TCR alpha and beta CDR3 regions were amplified from RNA using iRepertoire nested multiplex PCR. MiXCR was run by TCRdb on the multiplex PCR reads, yielding one entry per CDR3 protein. The sample holds several thousand distinct CDR3 sequences, roughly two fifths seen once. Material: glioma tissue, nonneoplastic brain tissue, or PBMCs (not recorded which). All receptors derive from a human donor with low-grade glioma or glioblastoma, undergoing nonglioma brain surgery, or in good health (not recorded which).

The chain uses TRBV7-2 and TRBJ2-5; D is unresolved. The CDR3 sequence is 11 residues long. Trimming took off 3 bases at V and 5 bases at J, with 4 bases between the two ends. Germline CDR1 SGHTA, CDR2 FQGNSA. The CDR3 DNA sequence: TGTGCCAGCAGCTTTCGCGAGACCCAGTACTTC. Amino acid sequence: CASSFRETQYF.

The chain recombines TRBV6-1 with TRBJ2-1; 10 bases are shared with TRBD2. This CDR3 has 15 amino acids. V shed 4 bases and J 6 bases; nucleotides not matched to a gene: 6. Germline V gene lookup returns CDR1 MNHNS and CDR2 SASEGT. CDR3 coding DNA: TGTGCCAGCAGTGGGACAACTAGCGGGACCAATGAGCAGTTCTTC. Translated: CASSGTTSGTNEQFF.

The rearrangement uses TRBV4-1 and TRBJ2-7, with D maybe TRBD1 (6 bases). Germline CDR1 MGHRA, CDR2 YSYEKL. CDR3 length equals 14 residues. V shed 3 bases and J shed 3 bases, with 12 bases lying between them. As DNA, the CDR3 is TGCGCCAGCAGCCATATAACAGGGTACTACGAGCAGTACTTC. Translating gives CASSHITGYYEQYF.

Comment on this clonotype: Possible read error: a much larger clone is one base away. The chain links TRBV7-2 to TRBJ2-3; D is possibly TRBD2 (7 bases). The length of the CDR3 is 16 residues. V gave up 3 bases and J gave up 2 bases, with 15 bases separating them. The germline gives CDR1 SGHTA, CDR2 FQGNSA. In DNA, the CDR3 is TGTGCCAGCAGCTTCGAGCGGGACACCTTCACAGATACGCAGTATTTT. It encodes CASSFERDTFTDTQYF.

The table lists this clonotype with many counts. The chain combines TRBV7-3 with TRBJ2-5; TRBD1 might be the D (6 bases). From germline, CDR1 is SGHTA and CDR2 FQGTGA. There are 13 residues in the CDR3. V was clipped by 5 bases and J by 5 bases, with 12 bases between them. The CDR3, as DNA: TGTGCCAGCAGCATACAGGGATCGGAGACCCAGTACTTC. Translating gives CASSIQGSETQYF.

The chain carries TRBV4-2 and TRBJ1-1, with TRBD1 matching 10 bases. This CDR3 region has 14 residues. The V gene's germline CDR1 is LGHNA and CDR2 YNFKEQ. Unmatched junction bases numbered 1, after V lost 5 bases and J lost 1 base. This CDR3 reads CASSGDRGNTEAFF. CDR3 bases: TGTGCCAGCAGCGGGGACAGGGGGAACACTGAAGCTTTCTTT.

As concerns this clonotype: A much larger clonotype is one base distant, so this may be a read error. CDR3 coding DNA: TGTGCCAGCAGCGCTACCGGGACAGGGCTCCGAGAGACCCAGTGCTTC. Translated, it gives CASSATGTGLRETQCF. This chain connects TRBV12-3 or TRBV12-4 to TRBJ2-5; 9 nucleotides agree with TRBD1. CDR3 size: 16 residues.

This clonotype was observed a few times. The chain carries TRBV4-1 and TRBJ1-2; D is undetermined. CDR3 length equals 13 residues. V was cut by 2 bases and J by 4 bases, with 8 bases left in between. In germline, CDR1 is MGHRA, CDR2 YSYEKL. The CDR3 DNA sequence: TGCGCCAGCAGCCAATACCGCTTCTATGGCTACACCTTC. This gives the protein CASSQYRFYGYTF.

This rearrangement joins TRBV28 to TRBJ2-7; 9 nucleotides line up with TRBD1. Looked up from germline, CDR1 is MDHEN and CDR2 is SYDVKM. There are 15 residues in the CDR3. Trimming took 5 bases from V and 2 from J; bases not matched to a gene: 7. The CDR3 loop is CASSHPGTGTYEQYF. The CDR3 DNA reads as TGTGCCAGCAGTCACCCAGGGACAGGGACCTACGAGCAGTACTTC.

This clonotype qualifies as medium-sized. The chain is built from TRBV4-1 and TRBJ2-1; TRBD1 might be the D (5 bases). The CDR3 is 16 residues long. With 0 bases removed from V and 8 bases from J, the gap between germline ends came to 17 bases. Looked up from germline, CDR1 is MGHRA and CDR2 is YSYEKL. This CDR3 is CASSQEQAAFSYEQFF. Written as DNA, the CDR3 is TGCGCCAGCAGCCAAGAACAGGCGGCTTTTAGTTATGAGCAGTTCTTC.

Comments on this clonotype: One end of the junction does not line up with germline, which may come from a read error. This sequence joins TRBV30 and TRBJ2-1; the D is unclear. CDR3 length equals 13 residues. CDR1 GTSNPN and CDR2 SVGIG come from the germline V gene (reference sequence). The CDR3 loop reads CAWSVGSYNEEFF. The DNA of the CDR3 is TGTGCCTGGAGTGTGGGTTCCTACAATGAGGAGTTCTTC.

In its sample, this clonotype is medium-sized (0.01 to 0.1%). CDR3 nucleotide sequence: TGTGCCAGCAGCACTCAAGGGATGAACACTGAAGCTTTCTTT. As protein: CASSTQGMNTEAFF. The chain is built from TRBV7-3 and TRBJ1-1; no reliable D call. This CDR3 has 14 amino acids. Germline V gene sequence: CDR1 SGHTA, CDR2 FQGTGA. Trimming removed 5 bases from V and 0 bases from J, with 10 bases in between. Based on the CDR3 plus reference TRBV7-3 and TRBJ1-1, the full variable domain is GAGVSQTPSNKVTEKGKYVELRCDPISGHTALYWYRQSLGQGPEFLIYFQGTGAADDSGLPNDRFFAVRPEGSVSTLKIQRTERGDSAVYLCASSTQGMNTEAFFGQGTRLTVV.

This clonotype is labeled medium-sized (0.01 to 0.1%). The chain is built from TRBV14 and TRBJ2-3; no firm D call. The CDR3 is made up of 14 amino acids. Germline V gives CDR1 SGHDN, CDR2 FVKESK. V lost 6 bases and J lost 2, with 12 bases in between. The DNA for the CDR3 is TGTGCCAGCAGTCGACTGGGATTCACAGATACGCAGTATTTT. Translation: CASSRLGFTDTQYF. The full variable domain, completed using reference TRBV14 and TRBJ2-3, is EAGVTQFPSHSVIEKGQTVTLRCDPISGHDNLYWYRRVMGKEIKFLLHFVKESKQDESGMPNNRFLAERTGGTYSTLKVQPAELEDSGVYFCASSRLGFTDTQYFGPGTRLTVL.

The chain joins TRBV19 to TRBJ2-7; D possibly corresponds to TRBD1 (6 bases). Trimming left V 3 bases short and J 2 bases short, with 14 bases between. The CDR3 extends over 15 amino acids. Germline V gives CDR1 LNHDA, CDR2 SQIVND (reference sequence). The CDR3 reads CASSISQGIAYEQYF. The CDR3 DNA is TGTGCCAGTAGTATTTCCCAGGGGATAGCCTACGAGCAGTACTTC.

The chain combines TRBV12-3 or TRBV12-4 with TRBJ2-7; D not resolved. V was trimmed by 1 base and J by 2 bases, leaving 6 bases between them. This CDR3 has 13 residues. The CDR3 reads CASSLDRTYEQYF. CDR3 nucleotide sequence: TGTGCCAGCAGTTTAGACAGAACCTACGAGCAGTACTTC.

Worth noting for this clonotype: A junction end diverges from the germline sequence, so it may reflect a read error. The V call is TRBV19, the J call TRBJ2-3; possibly TRBD2 for D (5 bases). The CDR3 is made up of 13 amino acids. Germline assignment: CDR1 LNHDA and CDR2 SQIVND (reference sequence). CDR3 amino acids: CASSSEGLHTQYF. The DNA for the CDR3 is TGTGCCAGTAGTTCAGAGGGCTTGCATACCCAGTATTTT.

The chain's CDR3 is CASREGGSYYEQYF. DNA for the CDR3: TGTGCCAGCAGGGAGGGGGGCTCCTACTACGAGCAGTACTTC. The chain carries TRBV6-1 and TRBJ2-7; the D call may be TRBD1 or TRBD2 (6 bases each). Per the germline V gene, CDR1 is MNHNS and CDR2 is SASEGT. This CDR3 contains 14 residues. V lost 6 bases and J lost 3, with 15 bases in between.

The J gene is TRBJ2-1, the V gene TRBV7-2; D unclear. Germline values: CDR1 SGHTA, CDR2 FQGNSA. Trimming took off 1 base at V and 8 bases at J, with 12 bases between the two ends. This CDR3 spans 14 amino acids. CDR3 DNA sequence: TGTGCCAGCAGCTTAGAATCAAGGGTCGATGAGCAGTTCTTC. Encoded protein: CASSLESRVDEQFF.

In this sample, this clonotype turned up a few times. The chain recombines TRBV5-4 with TRBJ2-2, with a weak D call TRBD1 (6 bases). The V gene's germline CDR1 is SGHNT and CDR2 YYREEE (reference sequence). This CDR3 has 14 amino acids. V was cut by 2 bases and J by 5 bases, with 10 bases left in between. CDR3 coding DNA: TGTGCCAGCAGCTTAACAGGGACAACCGGGGAGCTGTTTTTT. It translates to CASSLTGTTGELFF.

In regard to this clonotype: This sequence may be a read error, since a much larger clone differs from it by one base. The chain links TRBV12-3 or TRBV12-4 to TRBJ2-1; D may be TRBD1 (6 bases). The CDR3 length is 17 residues. The CDR3 coding sequence is TGTGCCGGCAGTTTAAGGGCCCACAGGGCGACCTACAATGAGCAGTTCTTC. Protein: CAGSLRAHRATYNEQFF.

This clonotype was counted once. V and J are TRBV20-1 and TRBJ1-4; perhaps TRBD1 as D (5 bases). The CDR3 spans 11 residues. Germline-derived CDR1 and CDR2 are DFQATT and SNEGSKA (reference sequence). The CDR3 here is CRALRGEHLFF. The CDR3 DNA follows: TGCAGAGCTCTTCGGGGGGAACACCTGTTTTTT.

The chain is built from TRBV15 and TRBJ1-2; a weak D match, TRBD1 (6 bases). Germline-derived CDR1 and CDR2 are LNHNV and YYDKDF (reference sequence). The CDR3 is made up of 14 amino acids. The V end lost 5 bases, the J end lost 8 bases, and 18 bases lay between the germline ends. The CDR3 DNA is TGTGCCACCAGCGGACAACAGGGCTTTGACGGCTACACCTTC. Its protein product is CATSGQQGFDGYTF.

A few counts support this clonotype. The chain uses TRBV27 and TRBJ1-5; D is perhaps TRBD1 (6 bases). CDR3 size: 15 residues. Germline V gene lookup returns CDR1 MNHEY and CDR2 SMNVEV (reference sequence). The germline V and J ends were trimmed by 5 bases and 3 bases, with 14 bases remaining between them. DNA for the CDR3: TGTGCCAGCAGTCCACTGAGGGGGTTCAATCAGCCCCAGCATTTT. The encoded protein is CASSPLRGFNQPQHF.

This clonotype was counted a single time. The gene calls are TRBV27 and TRBJ1-1; perhaps TRBD1 as D (6 bases). The V gene's germline CDR1 is MNHEY and CDR2 SMNVEV (reference sequence). This CDR3 region has 14 residues. Trimming took off 9 bases at V and 1 base at J, with 15 bases between the two ends. Here the CDR3 reads CARKKQGWNTEAFF. CDR3 nucleotides: TGTGCCAGAAAGAAGCAGGGGTGGAACACTGAAGCTTTCTTT.

The chain employs TRBV4-1 and TRBJ1-1, with D uncertain. The CDR3 is 13 amino acids. Germline V lookup: CDR1 MGHRA, CDR2 YSYEKL. The germline V and J ends were trimmed by 0 bases and 8 bases, with 10 bases remaining between them. CDR3 sequence (DNA): TGCGCCAGCAGCCAAGAAATGTATCTAGAAGCTTTCTTT. Its translation is CASSQEMYLEAFF.

V usage is TRBV20-1 and J usage is TRBJ2-1, with D possibly being TRBD1 (5 bases). Germline CDR1 is DFQATT and CDR2 is SNEGSKA (reference sequence). The CDR3 is 12 amino acids. Trimming left V 3 bases short and J 8 bases short, with 11 bases between. The CDR3 region is CSASQGKDEQFF. The CDR3 DNA reads as TGCAGTGCTAGCCAGGGAAAGGATGAGCAGTTCTTC.

The chain employs TRBV28 and TRBJ2-1; 7 positions agree with TRBD2. CDR3 length equals 12 residues. The V segment lost 7 bases and the J segment 10 bases; nucleotides outside the gene matches: 7. CDR1 is MDHEN, CDR2 SYDVKM, per germline. In nucleotides, the CDR3 is TGTGCCAGCACTCTAGCGGACCTAGAGCAGTTCTTC. Residues: CASTLADLEQFF.

As DNA, the CDR3 is TGTGCCAGACAAGGGACTAGCGGCTACAATGAGCAGTTCTTC. Amino acids: CARQGTSGYNEQFF. The chain combines TRBV2 with TRBJ2-1; TRBD2 matches 11 bases. The germline V gene encodes CDR1 SNHLY and CDR2 FYNNEI. The CDR3 covers 14 residues. Trimming cost V 9 bases and J 3 bases; bases outside gene matches: 4.

J is TRBJ2-1 and V is TRBV27; the D gene could be TRBD1 or TRBD2 (5 bases each). Trimming cost V 3 bases and J 8 bases, with 17 bases left between them. CDR1 MNHEY and CDR2 SMNVEV come from the germline V gene (reference sequence). There are 15 residues in the CDR3. CDR3 sequence: CASSFGALRADEQFF. CDR3 coding DNA: TGTGCCAGCAGTTTCGGGGCACTAAGAGCCGATGAGCAGTTCTTC.

The chain is built from TRBV4-3 and TRBJ1-6, with D unclear. Germline-derived CDR1 and CDR2 are LGHNA and YSLEER. The CDR3 has 14 residues. Trimming took off 0 bases at V and 7 bases at J, with 7 bases between the two ends. The CDR3: CASSQESGNSPLHF. The DNA for the CDR3 is TGCGCCAGCAGCCAAGAGAGTGGGAATTCACCCCTCCACTTT.